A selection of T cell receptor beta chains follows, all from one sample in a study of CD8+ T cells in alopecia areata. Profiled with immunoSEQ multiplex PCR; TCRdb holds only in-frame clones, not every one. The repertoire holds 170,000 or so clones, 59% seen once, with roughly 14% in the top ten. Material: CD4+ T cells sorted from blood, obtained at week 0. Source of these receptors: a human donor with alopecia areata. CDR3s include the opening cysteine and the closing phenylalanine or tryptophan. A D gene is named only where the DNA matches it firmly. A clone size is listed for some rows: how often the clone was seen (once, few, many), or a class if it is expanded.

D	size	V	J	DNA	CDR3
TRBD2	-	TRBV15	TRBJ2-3	TGTGCCACCAGCAGCCCGGGACTACGCACAGATACGCAGTATTTT	CATSSPGLRTDTQYF
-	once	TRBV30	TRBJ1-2	TGTGCCTGGAGTGTACAGGCAGGGTCAAAAGGCTACACCTTC	CAWSVQAGSKGYTF
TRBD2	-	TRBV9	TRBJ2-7	TGTGCCAGCAGCGTAGTGGCTGCGGGGGGCTTCTACGAGCAGTACTTC	CASSVVAAGGFYEQYF
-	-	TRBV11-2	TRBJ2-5	TGTGCCAGCAGGGGGGACCGGGACCAGTACTTC	CASRGDRDQYF
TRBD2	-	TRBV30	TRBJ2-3	TGTGCCTCCGGACTAGCGGTTACCACTCGGGGTACGCAGTATTTT	CASGLAVTTRGTQYF
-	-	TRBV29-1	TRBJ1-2	TGCAGCGTTGTGACGGATTTGGGTGGCTACACCTTC	CSVVTDLGGYTF
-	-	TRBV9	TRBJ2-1	TGTGCCAGCAGCCCTTTCAACAGGATTTCTATCTACAATGAGCAGTTCTTC	CASSPFNRISIYNEQFF
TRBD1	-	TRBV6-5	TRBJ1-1	TGTGCCATCAGACAGGGGACGAACACTGAAGCTTTCTTT	CAIRQGTNTEAFF
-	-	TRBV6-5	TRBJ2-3	TGTGCCAGCAGAAGTCCCAAGCGGGGCACAGATACGCAGTATTTT	CASRSPKRGTDTQYF
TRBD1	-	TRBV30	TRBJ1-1	TGTGCCTGGAGTGTCCGGGGCAGGGGGTTCGGGAACACTGAAGCTTTCTTT	CAWSVRGRGFGNTEAFF
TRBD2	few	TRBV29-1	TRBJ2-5	TGCAGCGTCGCTAGCGGGGGACGCCAAGAGACCCAGTACTTC	CSVASGGRQETQYF
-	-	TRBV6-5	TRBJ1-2	TGTGCCAGCAGCGACGCGGGTGGCTACACCTTC	CASSDAGGYTF
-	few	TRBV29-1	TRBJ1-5	TGCAGCGTTGAAGTAAACATCGATCAGCCCCAGCATTTT	CSVEVNIDQPQHF
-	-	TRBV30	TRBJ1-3	TGTGCCTGGAGGGGCCCGCCTGGAAACACCATATATTTT	CAWRGPPGNTIYF
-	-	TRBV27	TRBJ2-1	TGTGCCAGCAGACCCCTCGCAGGGATTGAGCAGTTCTTC	CASRPLAGIEQFF
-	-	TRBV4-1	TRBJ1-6	TGCGCCAGCAGCCAAGATAAGCCCCAAGTCTCCTATAATTCACCCCTCCACTTT	CASSQDKPQVSYNSPLHF
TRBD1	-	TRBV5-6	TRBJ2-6	TGTGCCAGCAGCTCCCTGGGGACAGACTACTCTGGGGCCAACGTCCTGACTTTC	CASSSLGTDYSGANVLTF
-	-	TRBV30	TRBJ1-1	TGTGCCTGGAGTATCCGCGGTGGGGCTGAAGCTTTCTTT	CAWSIRGGAEAFF
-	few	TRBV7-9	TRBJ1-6	TGTGCCAGCAGCTTAGCACGTCCGGGGGCCAATAATTCACCCCTCCACTTT	CASSLARPGANNSPLHF
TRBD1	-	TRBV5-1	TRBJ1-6	TGCGCCAGCAGCTTGGGAGGACAGGGCTTCTATAATTCACCCCTCCACTTT	CASSLGGQGFYNSPLHF
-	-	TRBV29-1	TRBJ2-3	TGCAGCGTTCAAAAACCAACTAGCACAGATACGCAGTATTTT	CSVQKPTSTDTQYF
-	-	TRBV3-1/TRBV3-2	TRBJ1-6	TGTGCCATGTTTCCCCTCCACTTT	CAMFPLHF
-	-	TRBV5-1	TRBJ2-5	TGCGCCAGCAGCACATCAGGGCACCAAGAGACCCAGTACTTC	CASSTSGHQETQYF
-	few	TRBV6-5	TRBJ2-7	TGTGCCAGCAGTTACCGCCTCGGCGAGCAGTACTTC	CASSYRLGEQYF
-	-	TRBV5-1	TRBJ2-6	TGCGCCAGCAGCGGGCCGCCCGCTGGGGCCAACGTCCTGACTTTC	CASSGPPAGANVLTF
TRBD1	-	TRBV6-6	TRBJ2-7	TGTGCCAGCAGTTACGGGGGGGACAGGGATGAGCAGTACTTC	CASSYGGDRDEQYF